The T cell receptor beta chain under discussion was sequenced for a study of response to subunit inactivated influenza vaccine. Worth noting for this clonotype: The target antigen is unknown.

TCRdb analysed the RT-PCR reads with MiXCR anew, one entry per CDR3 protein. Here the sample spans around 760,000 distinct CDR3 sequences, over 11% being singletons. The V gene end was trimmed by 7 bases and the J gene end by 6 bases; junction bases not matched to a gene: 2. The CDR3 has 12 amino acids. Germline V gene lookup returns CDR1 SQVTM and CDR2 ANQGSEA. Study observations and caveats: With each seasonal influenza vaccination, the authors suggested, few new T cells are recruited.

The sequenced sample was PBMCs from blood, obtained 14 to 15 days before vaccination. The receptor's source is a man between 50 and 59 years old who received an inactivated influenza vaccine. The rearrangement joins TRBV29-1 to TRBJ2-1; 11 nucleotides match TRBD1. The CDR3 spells CSAGQGGNEQFF. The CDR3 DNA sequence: TGCAGCGCGGGACAGGGGGGCAATGAGCAGTTCTTC.